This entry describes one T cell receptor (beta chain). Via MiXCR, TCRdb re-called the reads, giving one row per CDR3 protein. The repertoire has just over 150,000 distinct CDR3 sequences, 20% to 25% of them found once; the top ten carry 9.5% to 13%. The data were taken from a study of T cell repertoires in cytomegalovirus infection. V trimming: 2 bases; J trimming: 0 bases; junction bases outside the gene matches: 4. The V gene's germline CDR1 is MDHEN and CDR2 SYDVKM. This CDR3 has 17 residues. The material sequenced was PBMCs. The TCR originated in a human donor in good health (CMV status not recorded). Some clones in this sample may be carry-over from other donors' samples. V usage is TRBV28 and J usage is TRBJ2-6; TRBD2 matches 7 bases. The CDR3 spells CASSLAGGGSGANVLTF. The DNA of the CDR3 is TGTGCCAGCAGTTTAGCCGGCGGGGGCTCTGGGGCCAACGTCCTGACTTTC.